This T cell receptor (beta chain) derives from a study of graft-versus-host responses after intestinal transplantation (dated by TCRdb to about 2021). Looking at the study overall: The transplants that recipients received were multivisceral, liver-intestinal, or isolated intestinal. Anti-thymocyte globulin induction was given to all recipients, followed by maintenance tacrolimus and steroids for approximately 3 years. After intestinal transplantation, graft-versus-host and host-versus-graft alloreactive T cell clones were followed in the graft, circulation and bone marrow using bulk TCR-beta CDR3 sequencing. Alloreactive clones were identified by sequencing pre-transplant mixed lymphocyte reaction products and comparing these products with unstimulated pre-transplant donor and recipient T cells. Of the 20 to 25 intestinal transplant recipients enrolled in the cohort, one of whom was a retransplant, a few patients without pretransplant specimens were excluded. Donor T cell macrochimerism was defined as a peak of at least 4% donor T cells among recipient peripheral blood mononuclear cells. Samples from a few later patients were sequenced in-house on an Illumina MiSeq with MiXCR processing rather than by the commercial service. What the work shows at the level of the full study, not this receptor alone: The relatively low number and heterogeneity of intestinal transplant patients limited the conclusions. Peak levels of circulating GvH clones were associated with declines in HvG clones early after transplant. GvH clones were detected in recipient bone marrow, and some appeared earlier in ileal mucosa or blood, consistent with an intestinal mucosal origin. Patients with donor T cell macrochimerism had high GvH to HvG T cell clonal ratios in their allografts.

This specimen's time point label, per the study, means: cells obtained before transplantation from donor or recipient. CD3+CD4+ and CD3+CD8+ populations were FACS-sorted from unstimulated pre-transplant donor and recipient cells taken from spleen or lymph nodes. Including the terminal cysteine and phenylalanine, the CDR3 comprises 15 residues. Just CDR3 DNA is preserved here, 45 bases in frame from base 1. V is cut by 0 bases and J by 4 bases, and the space between the germline ends is 10 bases. CDR1 and CDR2 were assigned from the germline V gene (reference sequence) as LNHNV and YYDKDF. The protocol used for the library was the immunoSEQ multiplex PCR assay. In most patients, genomic DNA was isolated using the Qiagen DNeasy Blood and Tissue Kit and sent frozen to Adaptive Biotechnologies for TCR sequencing. Adaptive Biotechnologies carried out high-throughput TCR-beta CDR3 sequencing of genomic DNA for most patients. Per the authors' processing: Adaptive's ImmunoSEQ software was the source of the TCR sequencing data for around 20 patients, while three other patients were processed with MiXCR and VDJtools. CD4 versus CD8 sorting errors were corrected by removing sequences found in both subsets at a frequency ratio below 5:1. CDR3 nucleotide sequences shared by donor and recipient were removed because the origin of these sequences could not be assigned. At least 2-fold expansion over unstimulated cells and a minimum CFSE-low frequency of 0.002% (template counts) or 0.001% (read counts) were required for clones to be classified as alloreactive. Clones were considered mappable if detected in sequenced pre-transplant spleen, lymph node, or MLR CFSE-low populations of the donor or recipient. Cumulative frequency of alloreactive clones was calculated as a percentage of all sequences weighted by copy number. What TCRdb holds here is the immuneACCESS table cut down to in-frame rearrangements. Part of the clones is not present; checked against another copy, under half of the missing clones reflect an unresolved V gene, and the others are unexplained. D and trimming come from the DNA, and the V and J calls and clone size come from that table. This sample gives more than 70,000 clones in total; 82% of them show up just once. The leading ten clones occupy 0.75% to 0.85% of the sample.

This clone was seen only a few times. What this receptor recognizes is not known. No qualities accompany the bases; no much larger clone lies one base away. The rearrangement combines TRBV15 with TRBJ1-5; possibly the D gene is TRBD1, per 5 matching bases. This receptor was identified in a human donor who received an intestinal transplant. The starting material was unstimulated CD4+ T cells sorted from spleen or lymph node cells, obtained before intestinal transplant. For the CDR3, the sequence is CATSRETGENQPQHF. The DNA sequence reads TGTGCCACCAGCAGAGAGACGGGGGAGAATCAGCCCCAGCATTTT.